Listed below are T cell receptor beta chains from one sample, sequenced in a study of cytomegalovirus exposure and HLA in healthy donors. Clones were sequenced by immunoSEQ multiplex PCR, and TCRdb holds only the in-frame ones, with some missing. The repertoire holds under 200,000 clones, with around nine tenths as singletons. The sample comprised PBMCs. The receptors here all came from a woman aged 18-29 years in good health and CMV-seropositive. Each CDR3 is given with its conserved first and last residue. A D gene is named only where the DNA matches it firmly. For some rows the clone size is stated as once, few or many, or as a class when expanded; others skip it.

v_call	j_call	clone_size	d_call	cdr3_aa	cdr3_nt
TRBV9	TRBJ2-2	.	TRBD1	CASSALTGANTGELFF	TGTGCCAGCAGCGCCTTGACAGGGGCGAACACCGGGGAGCTGTTTTTT
TRBV5-4	TRBJ2-3	.	TRBD2	CASSSGTSFPLTDTQYF	TGTGCCAGCAGTTCCGGGACTAGCTTTCCCCTCACAGATACGCAGTATTTT
TRBV28	TRBJ1-4	.	.	CASSFVESNEKLFF	TGTGCCAGCAGTTTCGTTGAGAGTAATGAAAAACTGTTTTTT
TRBV28	TRBJ1-4	.	.	CASNEGVHEKLFF	TGTGCCAGCAACGAGGGGGTGCATGAAAAACTGTTTTTT
TRBV11-2	TRBJ2-7	.	TRBD2	CASSQAGGTYEQYF	TGTGCCAGCAGCCAAGCGGGAGGAACCTACGAGCAGTACTTC
TRBV15	TRBJ2-7	.	TRBD1	CATSTDRGTHEQYF	TGTGCCACCAGCACGGACAGGGGGACCCACGAGCAGTACTTC
TRBV29-1	TRBJ2-7	.	.	CSVEGFTVDEQYF	TGCAGCGTTGAAGGTTTCACGGTCGACGAGCAGTACTTC
TRBV9	TRBJ2-1	.	TRBD1	CASSARDRGYNEQFF	TGTGCCAGCAGCGCCCGGGACAGGGGCTACAATGAGCAGTTCTTC
TRBV5-4	TRBJ2-3	.	.	CASSRDSVRDTQYF	TGTGCCAGCAGCCGGGACTCCGTCAGAGATACGCAGTATTTT
TRBV30	TRBJ2-7	.	.	CAWRGSTREQYF	TGTGCCTGGAGGGGCAGCACGCGCGAGCAGTACTTC
TRBV2	TRBJ2-7	few	TRBD1	CASTTTGVAYEQYF	TGTGCCAGCACCACGACAGGGGTTGCCTACGAGCAGTACTTC
TRBV5-1	TRBJ2-1	.	TRBD2	CASSLDRTSGSLNEQFF	TGCGCCAGCAGCTTAGACAGGACTAGCGGGAGTCTCAATGAGCAGTTCTTC
TRBV29-1	TRBJ1-1	once	TRBD1	CSVGPNRGGRWEAFF	TGCAGCGTTGGCCCGAACAGGGGGGGGCGGTGGGAAGCTTTCTTT
TRBV28	TRBJ2-7	once	TRBD1	CASSRTTGQRDEQYF	TGTGCCAGCAGTAGAACGACAGGGCAGAGGGACGAGCAGTACTTC
TRBV30	TRBJ1-2	few	.	CAWSRTPSHGYTF	TGTGCCTGGAGTAGGACACCAAGCCATGGCTACACCTTC
TRBV5-6	TRBJ1-1	.	TRBD1	CASSFGQGTRNTEAFF	TGTGCCAGCAGCTTTGGACAGGGGACACGTAACACTGAAGCTTTCTTT
TRBV5-6	TRBJ2-1	.	TRBD1	CASSLNSRMGRGRKNEQFF	TGTGCCAGCAGCTTGAACTCCCGCATGGGTAGGGGGCGCAAGAATGAGCAGTTCTTC
TRBV7-2	TRBJ1-3	.	.	CASSLLPGGNTIYF	TGTGCCAGCAGCTTATTGCCAGGTGGAAACACCATATATTTT
TRBV28	TRBJ1-1	.	.	CASSLDNTGREAFF	TGTGCCAGCAGTTTAGACAACACCGGGAGGGAAGCTTTCTTT
TRBV30	TRBJ2-4	.	.	CAWSNNELAKNIQYF	TGTGCCTGGAGCAACAACGAATTAGCCAAAAACATTCAGTACTTC
TRBV6-6	TRBJ1-1	.	TRBD1	CASRAGQGTAEAFF	TGTGCCAGCAGAGCAGGACAGGGTACCGCTGAAGCTTTCTTT
TRBV5-6	TRBJ2-1	.	.	CASSLMSGLAYNEQFF	TGTGCCAGCAGCTTGATGTCGGGACTTGCATACAATGAGCAGTTCTTC
TRBV9	TRBJ2-3	.	TRBD1	CASSFSTGNADTQYF	TGTGCCAGCAGCTTTTCGACAGGGAACGCAGATACGCAGTATTTT
TRBV18	TRBJ1-5	.	TRBD1	CASSPTGYNQPQHF	TGTGCCAGCTCACCGACAGGGTACAATCAGCCCCAGCATTTT
TRBV10-3	TRBJ1-2	once	TRBD1	CAIRTGYYGYTF	TGTGCCATACGGACAGGCTACTATGGCTACACCTTC
TRBV18	TRBJ2-1	.	.	CASSPPYANEQFF	TGTGCCAGCTCACCACCCTATGCCAATGAGCAGTTCTTC
TRBV2	TRBJ2-7	.	TRBD2	CASSALLAGTYEQYF	TGTGCCAGCAGTGCTTTACTAGCGGGAACGTACGAGCAGTACTTC
TRBV5-1	TRBJ2-1	few	TRBD1	CASSHGQGDNNEQFF	TGCGCCAGCAGCCACGGACAGGGGGATAACAATGAGCAGTTCTTC
TRBV7-2	TRBJ1-2	.	.	CASSLPLGQIIYGYTF	TGTGCCAGCAGCTTGCCCTTGGGACAAATAATCTATGGCTACACCTTC
TRBV5-1	TRBJ2-3	.	.	CASSPQGADTQYF	TGCGCCAGCAGCCCCCAGGGTGCCGATACGCAGTATTTT
TRBV4-2	TRBJ1-1	.	.	CASSQEEPATEAFF	TGTGCCAGCAGCCAAGAGGAGCCCGCTACTGAAGCTTTCTTT
TRBV7-9	TRBJ1-3	.	.	CASSSPGYGNTIYF	TGTGCCAGCAGCTCACCAGGGTATGGAAACACCATATATTTT
TRBV6-6	TRBJ1-5	.	.	CASSPRGHRNQPQHF	TGTGCCAGCAGTCCTAGGGGACACCGCAATCAGCCCCAGCATTTT
TRBV11-3	TRBJ2-2	.	TRBD2	CASSLLAGSNTGELFF	TGTGCCAGCAGCTTACTAGCGGGTTCGAACACCGGGGAGCTGTTTTTT
TRBV9	TRBJ2-3	.	.	CASSGQLARDTQYF	TGTGCCAGCAGCGGACAGTTGGCACGAGATACGCAGTATTTT
TRBV11-3	TRBJ2-5	.	TRBD1	CASSLGRGLLQETQYF	TGTGCCAGCAGCTTAGGCAGGGGGCTACTCCAAGAGACCCAGTACTTC
TRBV6-5	TRBJ1-1	.	.	CASSYTGNTEAFF	TGTGCCAGCAGTTATACGGGAAACACTGAAGCTTTCTTT
TRBV9	TRBJ2-3	.	.	CASSPHGDTQYF	TGTGCCAGCAGCCCCCACGGAGATACGCAGTATTTT
TRBV15	TRBJ1-5	once	.	CATSRERDVGGGNQPQHF	TGTGCCACCAGCAGAGAACGGGATGTGGGGGGTGGCAATCAGCCCCAGCATTTT
TRBV14	TRBJ2-3	.	.	CASSLGGRDTQYF	TGTGCCAGCAGCCTCGGAGGCCGGGATACGCAGTATTTT
TRBV27	TRBJ1-2	.	TRBD1	CASSSLGTGNYGYTF	TGTGCCAGCAGTTCCCTCGGGACAGGGAACTATGGCTACACCTTC
TRBV7-3	TRBJ1-5	.	.	CASSRMRGNNNQPQHF	TGTGCCAGCAGCCGTATGCGGGGAAACAACAATCAGCCCCAGCATTTT
TRBV18	TRBJ2-7	few	TRBD1	CASSPRRDSGYEQYF	TGTGCCAGCTCACCACGCCGGGACAGTGGCTACGAGCAGTACTTC
TRBV28	TRBJ1-2	few	TRBD1	CASSLTGGSDYGYTF	TGTGCCAGCAGTTTAACAGGGGGCTCAGACTATGGCTACACCTTC
TRBV28	TRBJ2-3	.	.	CASSTRDNTDTQYF	TGTGCCAGCAGTACCCGGGACAACACAGATACGCAGTATTTT
TRBV4-3	TRBJ1-2	.	.	CASSHTGGSGGGYTF	TGCGCCAGCAGCCATACGGGAGGGTCAGGAGGGGGCTACACCTTC
TRBV5-1	TRBJ2-1	.	TRBD1	CASRPRTGDLVDEQFF	TGCGCCAGCAGACCTCGGACAGGCGACCTGGTTGATGAGCAGTTCTTC
TRBV30	TRBJ2-5	.	TRBD1	CAWTRQGPQYF	TGTGCCTGGACACGACAGGGACCCCAGTACTTC
TRBV7-6	TRBJ2-7	.	TRBD2	CASSLSSSGAYEQYF	TGTGCCAGCAGCTTAAGTTCCAGCGGGGCCTACGAGCAGTACTTC
TRBV10-3	TRBJ1-2	.	.	CAISSENYGYTF	TGTGCCATCAGTTCAGAAAACTATGGCTACACCTTC
TRBV5-6	TRBJ1-2	.	.	CASSREANYGYTF	TGTGCCAGCAGCCGGGAAGCTAACTATGGCTACACCTTC
TRBV7-9	TRBJ1-2	.	TRBD1	CASAPVGQGGLRHYGYTF	TGTGCCAGCGCGCCAGTTGGGCAGGGGGGTCTCCGACATTATGGCTACACCTTC
TRBV27	TRBJ2-1	.	TRBD2	CASSPRTSSPISEQFF	TGTGCCAGCAGTCCCAGGACTAGCTCCCCCATCAGTGAGCAGTTCTTC
TRBV30	TRBJ1-2	.	TRBD1	CASNPDRGANYGYTF	TGTGCCTCTAACCCCGACAGGGGGGCTAACTATGGCTACACCTTC
TRBV30	TRBJ1-4	.	TRBD1	CAWATGTGYEKLFF	TGTGCCTGGGCCACCGGGACAGGGTACGAAAAACTGTTTTTT